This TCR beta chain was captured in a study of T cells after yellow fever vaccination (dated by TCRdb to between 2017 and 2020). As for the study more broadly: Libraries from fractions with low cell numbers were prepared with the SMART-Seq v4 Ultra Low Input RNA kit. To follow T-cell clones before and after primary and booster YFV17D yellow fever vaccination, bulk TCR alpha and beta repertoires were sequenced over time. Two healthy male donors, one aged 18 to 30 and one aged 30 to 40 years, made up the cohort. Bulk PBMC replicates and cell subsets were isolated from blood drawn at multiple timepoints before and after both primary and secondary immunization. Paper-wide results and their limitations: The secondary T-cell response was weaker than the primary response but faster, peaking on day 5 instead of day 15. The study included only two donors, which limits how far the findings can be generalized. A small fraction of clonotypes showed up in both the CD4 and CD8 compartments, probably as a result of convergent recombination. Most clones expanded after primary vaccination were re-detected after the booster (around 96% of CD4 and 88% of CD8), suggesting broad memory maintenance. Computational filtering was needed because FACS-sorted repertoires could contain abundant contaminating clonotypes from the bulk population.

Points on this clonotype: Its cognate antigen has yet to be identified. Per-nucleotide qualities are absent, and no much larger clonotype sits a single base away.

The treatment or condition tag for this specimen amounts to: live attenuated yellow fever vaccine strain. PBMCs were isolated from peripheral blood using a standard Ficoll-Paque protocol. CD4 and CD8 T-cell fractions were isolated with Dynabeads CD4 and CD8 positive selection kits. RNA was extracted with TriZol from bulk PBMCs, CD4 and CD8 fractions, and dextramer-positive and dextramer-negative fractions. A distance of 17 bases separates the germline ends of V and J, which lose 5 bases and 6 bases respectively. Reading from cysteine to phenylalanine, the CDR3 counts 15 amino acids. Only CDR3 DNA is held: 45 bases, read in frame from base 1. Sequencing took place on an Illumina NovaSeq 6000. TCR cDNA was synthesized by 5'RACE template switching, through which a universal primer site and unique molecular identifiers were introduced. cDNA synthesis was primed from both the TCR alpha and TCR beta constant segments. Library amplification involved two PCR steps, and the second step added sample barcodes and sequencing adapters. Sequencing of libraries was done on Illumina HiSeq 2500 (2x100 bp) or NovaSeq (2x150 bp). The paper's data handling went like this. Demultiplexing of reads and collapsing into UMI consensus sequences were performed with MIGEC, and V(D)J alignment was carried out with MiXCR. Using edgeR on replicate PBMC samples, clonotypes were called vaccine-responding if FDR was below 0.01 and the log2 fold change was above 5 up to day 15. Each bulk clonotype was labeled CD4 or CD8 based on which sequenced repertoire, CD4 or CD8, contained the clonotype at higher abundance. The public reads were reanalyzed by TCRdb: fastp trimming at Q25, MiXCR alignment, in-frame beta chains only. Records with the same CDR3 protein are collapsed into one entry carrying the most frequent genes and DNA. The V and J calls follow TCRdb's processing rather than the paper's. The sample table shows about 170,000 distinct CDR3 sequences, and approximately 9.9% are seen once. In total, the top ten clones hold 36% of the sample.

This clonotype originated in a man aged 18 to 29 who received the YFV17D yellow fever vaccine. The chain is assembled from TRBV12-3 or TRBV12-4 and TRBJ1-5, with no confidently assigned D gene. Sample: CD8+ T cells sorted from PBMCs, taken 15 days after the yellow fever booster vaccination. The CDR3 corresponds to CASSGWSLTFQPQHF. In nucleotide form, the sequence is TGTGCCAGCAGTGGGTGGTCACTTACTTTTCAGCCCCAGCATTTT.